The 28 T cell receptor beta chains reported below all come from one sample, sequenced in a study of brain T cells in children with intractable seizures. TCRdb's table, derived via immunoSEQ multiplex PCR, lists solely in-frame clones and lacks some. The sample has about 64,000 clones; approximately 95% are singletons. This sample comprised peripheral blood, obtained at surgery. The receptor source for this set is a boy under two years old with focal cortical dysplasia and intractable seizures.

J is TRBJ2-7 and V is TRBV7-2; tentative D call: TRBD1 (5 bases). Germline V gene sequence: CDR1 SGHTA, CDR2 FQGNSA. CDR3 length: 14 residues. V lost 0 bases and J lost 7, with 13 bases in between. The CDR3 nucleotides read TGTGCCAGCAGCTTAGCAGGGGATTACTGGGAGCAGTACTTC. This gives the protein CASSLAGDYWEQYF.

The V and J genes are TRBV5-1 and TRBJ2-1; D is perhaps TRBD1 (5 bases). CDR3 length: 17 amino acids. Germline-derived CDR1 and CDR2 are SGHRS and YFSETQ. V was trimmed by 5 bases and J by 7 bases, leaving 25 bases between them. The CDR3 loop is CASSQNLDTFSGNEQFF. CDR3 sequence (DNA): TGCGCCAGCAGTCAGAATTTGGACACGTTCTCAGGGAATGAGCAGTTCTTC.

Here the CDR3 DNA reads TGTGCCAGCAGCCACCGAGCGGGAATCCGTGAGCACGAGCAGTACTTC. Residues: CASSHRAGIREHEQYF. This rearrangement joins TRBV3-1 (or the pseudogene TRBV3-2) to TRBJ2-7; 7 nucleotides match TRBD2. Unmatched junction bases numbered 13, after V lost 3 bases and J lost 5 bases. The germline gives CDR1 LGHDT, CDR2 YNNKEL (reference sequence). This CDR3 is built from 16 residues.

The rearrangement uses TRBV7-2 and TRBJ2-7; the D gene could be TRBD1 or TRBD2 (6 bases each). Trimming took off 5 bases at V and 4 bases at J, with 9 bases between the two ends. The length of the CDR3 is 12 residues. The germline V gene has CDR1 SGHTA and CDR2 FQGNSA. The DNA for the CDR3 is TGTGCCAGCAGCGGCGGGACATACGAGCAGTACTTC. Protein sequence: CASSGGTYEQYF.

The chain combines TRBV9 with TRBJ2-2, with D possibly TRBD2 on 6 matching bases. V was cut by 2 bases and J by 3 bases, with 11 bases left in between. The CDR3 is 15 amino acids. Germline assignment: CDR1 SGDLS and CDR2 YYNGEE. The chain's CDR3 is CASSVTSLYTGELFF. The CDR3 DNA sequence: TGTGCCAGCAGCGTGACTAGTCTTTACACCGGGGAGCTGTTTTTT.

This clone was seen just once. The chain carries TRBV3-1 (or the pseudogene TRBV3-2) and TRBJ2-3, with TRBD2 matching over 11 bases. The V and J ends lost 1 base and 4 bases, in that order; junction bases with no gene match: 7. The CDR3 extends over 17 amino acids. The germline gives CDR1 LGHDT, CDR2 YNNKEL (reference sequence). The DNA for the CDR3 is TGTGCCAGCAGCCAAGCGATTAGCGGGAGGGAGGCAGATACGCAGTATTTT. This codes for CASSQAISGREADTQYF.

The CDR3, as DNA: TGCGCCAGCAGCCAAGGGGGGACTAGCGGATATAGCTCCTACGAGCAGTACTTC. This sequence encodes CASSQGGTSGYSSYEQYF. This chain joins TRBV4-1 and TRBJ2-7; 11 bases line up with TRBD2. J lost 0 bases, V lost 1 base, and 8 bases had no gene match. CDR1 MGHRA and CDR2 YSYEKL come from the germline V gene. CDR3 length: 18 amino acids.

The genes are TRBV29-1 and TRBJ2-7, with D perhaps matching TRBD1 (5 bases). Germline values: CDR1 SQVTM, CDR2 ANQGSEA. This CDR3 has 11 residues. The V end lost 4 bases, the J end lost 3 bases, and 7 bases lay between the germline ends. CDR3 loop: CSVAQGYEQYF. The CDR3 DNA is TGCAGCGTTGCCCAGGGCTACGAGCAGTACTTC.

V gene TRBV9 combines with J gene TRBJ2-7, with 8 bases fitting TRBD2. This CDR3 has 15 residues. Germline CDR1 is SGDLS and CDR2 is YYNGEE. J gave up 6 bases and V 7 bases, and 15 bases lay outside the gene matches. This chain's CDR3 is CASSPQAAGVGEQYF. The CDR3 DNA is TGTGCCAGCTCTCCCCAGGCAGCGGGAGTCGGCGAGCAGTACTTC.

The rearrangement links TRBV19 to TRBJ2-1; D is uncertain. Trimming left V 3 bases short and J 4 bases short, with 4 bases between. CDR3 length: 12 amino acids. Germline-derived CDR1 and CDR2 are LNHDA and SQIVND (reference sequence). CDR3 in DNA: TGTGCCAGTAGTATCGTGTACAATGAGCAGTTCTTC. It specifies CASSIVYNEQFF.

The CDR3 is CASSQGGAGGTYNEQFF. CDR3 DNA: TGTGCCAGCAGCCAAGGAGGGGCGGGAGGGACCTACAATGAGCAGTTCTTC. The J gene is TRBJ2-1, the V gene TRBV4-2; the match to TRBD2 covers 9 bases. Germline V lookup: CDR1 LGHNA, CDR2 YNFKEQ. J lost 2 bases, V lost 1 base, and 6 bases had no gene match. This CDR3 comprises 17 residues.

The chain uses TRBV15 and TRBJ1-5; 7 bases map to TRBD1. The trim removed 3 bases at V and 0 bases at J, leaving 5 bases unmatched. Per germline, CDR1 LNHNV and CDR2 YYDKDF (reference sequence). The CDR3 has 16 residues. Here the CDR3 reads CATSRTGLYSNQPQHF. In DNA, the CDR3 is TGTGCCACCAGCAGGACAGGGCTTTATAGCAATCAGCCCCAGCATTTT.

Here the CDR3 reads CATTGRGPYEQYF. Here the CDR3 DNA reads TGTGCCACCACAGGTCGGGGACCCTACGAGCAGTACTTC. J is TRBJ2-7 and V is TRBV7-2; either TRBD1 or TRBD2 may supply D (5 bases each). The germline V gene encodes CDR1 SGHTA and CDR2 FQGNSA. This CDR3 comprises 13 residues. V gave up 10 bases and J gave up 2 bases, with 15 bases separating them.

The CDR3 nucleotides read TGTGCCAGTAGTACCCAGACAGGGGGTCGCTATGGCTACACCTTC. It is translated as CASSTQTGGRYGYTF. This rearrangement joins TRBV19 to TRBJ1-2; 9 bases line up with TRBD1. Germline-derived CDR1 and CDR2 are LNHDA and SQIVND (reference sequence). V lost 4 bases and J lost 4; bases outside the gene matches: 7. This CDR3 contains 15 residues.

The chain joins TRBV19 to TRBJ2-3; D gene uncertain. The CDR3 runs to 13 residues. The V and J ends lost 5 bases and 6 bases respectively, with 12 bases between them. Germline V gives CDR1 LNHDA, CDR2 SQIVND (reference sequence). CDR3 sequence: CASSPHRMDTQYF. The CDR3 DNA sequence: TGTGCCAGTAGTCCTCACAGAATGGATACGCAGTATTTT.

V is TRBV7-6 and J is TRBJ2-7; D may correspond to TRBD1 or TRBD2 (5 bases each). This CDR3 is 14 amino acids long. CDR1 and CDR2 from the germline V gene are SGHVS and FNYEAQ. V was cut by 5 bases and J by 3 bases, with 14 bases left in between. CDR3 sequence: CASSALGEFYEQYF. CDR3 nucleotides: TGTGCCAGCAGCGCCTTGGGGGAATTCTACGAGCAGTACTTC.

The chain couples TRBV24-1 to TRBJ2-3, with TRBD2 identical over 14 bases. Looked up from germline, CDR1 is KGHDR and CDR2 is SFDVKD. The trim removed 3 bases at V and 6 bases at J, leaving 10 bases unmatched. The CDR3 contains 18 residues. CDR3 protein: CATSDPPGLAGDSDTQYF. The CDR3 DNA reads TGTGCCACCAGTGATCCCCCGGGACTAGCGGGGGATTCGGATACGCAGTATTTT.

The chain is built from TRBV6-5 and TRBJ2-6; D is possibly TRBD1 or TRBD2 (5 bases each). There are 16 residues in the CDR3. Germline CDR1 and CDR2: MNHEY and SVGAGI. With 0 bases removed from V and 0 bases from J, the gap between germline ends came to 6 bases. The CDR3 protein is CASSYSRGSGANVLTF. CDR3 nucleotide sequence: TGTGCCAGCAGTTACTCGAGGGGCTCTGGGGCCAACGTCCTGACTTTC.

The chain carries TRBV6-1 and TRBJ1-4; possibly TRBD1 for D (5 bases). Germline CDR1 MNHNS, CDR2 SASEGT. Trimming cost V 0 bases and J 6 bases, with 11 bases left between them. CDR3 length: 15 amino acids. CDR3 region: CASSEASQGYEKLFF. The CDR3 DNA reads TGTGCCAGCAGTGAAGCGAGCCAGGGATATGAAAAACTGTTTTTT.

V is TRBV5-5 and J is TRBJ2-7; no clear D gene. Germline values: CDR1 SGHKS, CDR2 YYEKEE (reference sequence). The CDR3 covers 15 residues. Trimming left V 1 base short and J 3 bases short, with 14 bases between. The CDR3 DNA sequence: TGTGCCAGCAGCTTGATGGGAAGCTGGGGCTACGAGCAGTACTTC. Its translation is CASSLMGSWGYEQYF.

For the CDR3, the DNA is TGTGCCAGCAGTCCGTGGACTGGCTCGTCTGAAAAACTGTTTTTT. Translating gives CASSPWTGSSEKLFF. The chain uses TRBV28 and TRBJ1-4; D unresolved. There are 15 residues in the CDR3. Trimming took 5 bases from V and 7 from J, leaving 17 bases between them. Germline V gene lookup returns CDR1 MDHEN and CDR2 SYDVKM.

The chain recombines TRBV15 with TRBJ1-1, with D tentatively TRBD1 (5 bases). Trimming took 0 bases from V and 0 from J, leaving 11 bases between them. Germline V gives CDR1 LNHNV, CDR2 YYDKDF (reference sequence). The CDR3 has 16 amino acids. The CDR3 sequence is CATSREYQGMNTEAFF. DNA for the CDR3: TGTGCCACCAGCAGAGAATACCAGGGAATGAACACTGAAGCTTTCTTT.

A note on this clone: An end of the junction does not agree with germline; a read error may underlie this. The chain carries TRBV3-1 (or the pseudogene TRBV3-2) and TRBJ1-2; D is ambiguous. From germline, CDR1 is LGHDT and CDR2 YNNKEL (reference sequence). The CDR3 totals 13 residues. The CDR3 loop reads CASTQRAGYGYTF. The CDR3 DNA reads as TGTGCCAGCACCCAACGAGCTGGGTATGGCTACACCTTC.

The V and J genes are TRBV19 and TRBJ2-2; no clear D. The germline CDR1 and CDR2 sequences are LNHDA and SQIVND (reference sequence). V dropped 5 bases and J dropped 0 bases, with 7 bases sitting between them. CDR3 length equals 14 residues. CDR3 amino acids: CASSAAPNTGELFF. The CDR3 DNA reads as TGTGCCAGTAGTGCCGCCCCGAACACCGGGGAGCTGTTTTTT.

The chain uses TRBV28 and TRBJ1-1; TRBD1 is a possible D gene (5 bases). The CDR3 is 13 residues long. V dropped 2 bases and J dropped 6 bases, with 10 bases sitting between them. Germline CDR1 MDHEN, CDR2 SYDVKM. The CDR3 sequence: CASSLGGYAEAFF. DNA for the CDR3: TGTGCCAGCAGTTTAGGGGGGTACGCTGAAGCTTTCTTT. The whole variable domain, filled in from reference TRBV28 and TRBJ1-1, reads DVKVTQSSRYLVKRTGEKVFLECVQDMDHENMFWYRQDPGLGLRLIYFSYDVKMKEKGDIPEGYSVSREKKERFSLILESASTNQTSMYLCASSLGGYAEAFFGQGTRLTVV.

The V call is TRBV12-5, the J call TRBJ2-1; D gene uncertain. The CDR3 has 12 amino acids. Between the trimmed V and J ends, which lost 0 bases and 10 bases, there was a span of 7 bases. Per the germline V gene, CDR1 is LGHNT and CDR2 is FRNRAP. Here the CDR3 reads CASGLVKREQFF. The DNA of the CDR3 is TGTGCTAGTGGTTTGGTAAAGAGAGAGCAGTTCTTC.

The J gene is TRBJ2-1, the V gene TRBV6-2 or TRBV6-3; 10 bases fit TRBD2. Germline V gives CDR1 MNHEY, CDR2 SVGEGT. V was pared by 5 bases and J by 8 bases, with 3 bases of the junction left unmatched. CDR3 length: 13 amino acids. In DNA form, the CDR3 reads TGTGCCAGCAGTCTAGCGGGAGTCTATGAGCAGTTCTTC. This translates into CASSLAGVYEQFF.

This clone was detected only once. This rearrangement joins TRBV11-2 to TRBJ2-1, with unresolved D. V shed 5 bases and J shed 0 bases, with 20 bases lying between them. Per germline, CDR1 SGHAT and CDR2 FQNNGV. This CDR3 has 18 amino acids. CDR3 residues: CASSRPIGRWGSYNEQFF. CDR3 nucleotides: TGTGCCAGCAGCCGCCCCATTGGTAGGTGGGGCTCCTACAATGAGCAGTTCTTC.